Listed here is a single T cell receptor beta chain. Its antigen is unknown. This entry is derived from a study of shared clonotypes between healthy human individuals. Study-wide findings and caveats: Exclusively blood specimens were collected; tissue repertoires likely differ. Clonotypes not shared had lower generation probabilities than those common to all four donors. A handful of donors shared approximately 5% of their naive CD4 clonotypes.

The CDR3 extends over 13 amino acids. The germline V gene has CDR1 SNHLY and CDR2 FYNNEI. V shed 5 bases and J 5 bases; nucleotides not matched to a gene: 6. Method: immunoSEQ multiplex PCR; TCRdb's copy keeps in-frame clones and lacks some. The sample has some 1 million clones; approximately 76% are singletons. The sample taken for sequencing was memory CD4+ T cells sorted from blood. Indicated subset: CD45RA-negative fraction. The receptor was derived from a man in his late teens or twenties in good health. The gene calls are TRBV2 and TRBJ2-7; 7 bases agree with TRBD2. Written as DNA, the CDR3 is TGTGCCAGCAGTTCGACTCGGGGGGACGAGCAGTACTTC. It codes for CASSSTRGDEQYF.